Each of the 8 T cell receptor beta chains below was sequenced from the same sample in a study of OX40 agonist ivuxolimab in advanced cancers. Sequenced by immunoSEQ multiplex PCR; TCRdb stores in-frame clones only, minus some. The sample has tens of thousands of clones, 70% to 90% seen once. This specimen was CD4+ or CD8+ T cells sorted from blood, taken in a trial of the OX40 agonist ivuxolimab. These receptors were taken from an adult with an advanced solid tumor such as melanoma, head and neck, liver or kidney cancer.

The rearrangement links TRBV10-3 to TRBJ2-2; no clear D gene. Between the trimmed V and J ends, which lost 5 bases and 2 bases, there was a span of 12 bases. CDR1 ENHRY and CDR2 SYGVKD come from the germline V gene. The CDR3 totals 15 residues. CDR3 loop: CAISSSTINTGELFF. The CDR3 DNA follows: TGTGCCATCAGTAGTTCTACCATTAACACCGGGGAGCTGTTTTTT.

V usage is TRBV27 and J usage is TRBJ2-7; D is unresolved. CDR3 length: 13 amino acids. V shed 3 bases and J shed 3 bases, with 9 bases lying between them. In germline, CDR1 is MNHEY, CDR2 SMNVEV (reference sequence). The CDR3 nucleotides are TGTGCCAGCAGTTTCAGTAGGGACTACGAGCAGTACTTC. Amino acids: CASSFSRDYEQYF.

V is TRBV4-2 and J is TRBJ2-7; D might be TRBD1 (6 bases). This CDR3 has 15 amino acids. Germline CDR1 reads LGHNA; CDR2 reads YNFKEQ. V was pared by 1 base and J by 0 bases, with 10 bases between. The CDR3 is CASSQVDRSSYEQYF. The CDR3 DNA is TGTGCCAGCAGCCAAGTCGACAGGAGCTCCTACGAGCAGTACTTC.

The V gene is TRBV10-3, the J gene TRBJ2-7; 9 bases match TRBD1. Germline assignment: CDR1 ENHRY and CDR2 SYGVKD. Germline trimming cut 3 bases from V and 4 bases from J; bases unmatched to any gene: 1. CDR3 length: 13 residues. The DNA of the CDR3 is TGTGCCATCAGTGAAGGGACAGGGTACGAGCAGTACTTC. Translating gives CAISEGTGYEQYF.

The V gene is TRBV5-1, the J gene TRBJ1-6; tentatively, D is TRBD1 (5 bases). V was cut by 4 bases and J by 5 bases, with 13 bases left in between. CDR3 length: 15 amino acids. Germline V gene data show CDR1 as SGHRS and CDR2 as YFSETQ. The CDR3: CASSPGTTHNSPLHF. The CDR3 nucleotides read TGCGCCAGCAGCCCGGGGACGACTCATAATTCACCCCTCCACTTT.

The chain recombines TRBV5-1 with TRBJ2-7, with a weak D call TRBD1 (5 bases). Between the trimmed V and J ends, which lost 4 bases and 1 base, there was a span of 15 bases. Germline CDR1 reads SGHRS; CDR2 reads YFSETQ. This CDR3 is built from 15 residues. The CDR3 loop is CASSPTKRQSYEQYF. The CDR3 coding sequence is TGCGCCAGCAGCCCAACGAAGAGACAGTCCTACGAGCAGTACTTC. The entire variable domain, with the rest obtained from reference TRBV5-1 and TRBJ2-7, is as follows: KAGVTQTPRYLIKTRGQQVTLSCSPISGHRSVSWYQQTPGQGLQFLFEYFSETQRNKGNFPGRFSGRQFSNSRSEMNVSTLELGDSALYLCASSPTKRQSYEQYFGPGTRLTVT.

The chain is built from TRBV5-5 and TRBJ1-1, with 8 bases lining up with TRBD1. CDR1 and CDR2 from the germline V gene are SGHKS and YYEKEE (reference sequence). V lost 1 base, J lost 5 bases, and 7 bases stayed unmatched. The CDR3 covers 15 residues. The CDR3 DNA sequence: TGTGCCAGCAGCTTGAGGGGACAGGTAGTGACTGAAGCTTTCTTT. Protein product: CASSLRGQVVTEAFF.

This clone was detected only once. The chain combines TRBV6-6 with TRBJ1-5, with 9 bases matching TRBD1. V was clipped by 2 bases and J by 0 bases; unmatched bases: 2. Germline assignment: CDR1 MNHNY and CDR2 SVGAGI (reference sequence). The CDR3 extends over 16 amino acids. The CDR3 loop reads CASSYVQGASNQPQHF. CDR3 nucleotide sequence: TGTGCCAGCAGTTACGTACAGGGGGCTAGCAATCAGCCCCAGCATTTT.